This TCR beta chain was sequenced in a study of shared clonotypes between healthy human individuals. In its sample, this clone was seen a few times. The assay was immunoSEQ multiplex PCR, and TCRdb's table has in-frame clones only and misses some. Of over a million clones listed, about four fifths are singletons. V gave up 5 bases and J gave up 9 bases; unmatched junction bases: 5. Germline CDR1 reads MNHEY; CDR2 reads SVGAGI. There are 13 residues in the CDR3. This clonotype was obtained from a young man in good health. Some clones in this sample may be carry-over from other donors' samples. The V call is TRBV6-5, the J call TRBJ2-1, with TRBD2 matching 9 bases. Sequencing used memory CD4+ T cells from PBMCs. Documented subset: CD45RA-negative fraction. DNA for the CDR3: TGTGCCAGCAGTGGGGGACTAGCTGTTGAGCAGTTCTTC. This codes for CASSGGLAVEQFF.